This T cell receptor (beta chain) was obtained from a study of blood T cell repertoires in COVID-19. The authors' processing: For nucleated cells, counts were estimated from reference gene primer amplification. Sequenced by immunoSEQ multiplex PCR; TCRdb stores in-frame clones only, minus some. V, J and clone size reflect that table, while D and trimming were determined from the DNA. The repertoire includes about 78,000 clones, around nine tenths of them detected once, and less than 2.5% sits in the top ten. The CDR3 contains 15 residues. V was pared by 10 bases and J by 4 bases, with 20 bases between. CDR1 is MDHEN, CDR2 SYDVKM, per germline.

Sequencing was done on a sample of peripheral blood. The TCR comes from a woman aged 60 to 75 with acute or convalescent COVID-19. The chain links TRBV28 to TRBJ1-5; D might be TRBD1 (6 bases). CDR3 loop: CATLVQGRGNQPQHF. The CDR3 coding sequence is TGTGCCACCCTTGTACAGGGACGAGGGAATCAGCCCCAGCATTTT.